This TCR beta chain was documented in a study of blood T cell repertoires in COVID-19. About the study: Spain, Italy and the United States supplied samples that represented acute and convalescent COVID-19. T cells, B-cell-depleted T cells, or PBMCs supplied cDNA or gDNA.

Authors' analysis steps: Reference gene primer amplification gave estimated nucleated cell counts. The table came from immunoSEQ multiplex PCR; TCRdb's copy has only in-frame clones and leaves some out. Clone size and the V and J calls come from that table; the DNA yielded D and trimming. Among about 74,000 clones, approximately 80% were seen once, and the ten largest hold roughly 16%. This CDR3 region has 15 residues. Germline CDR1 is MNHEY and CDR2 is SVGEGT. The V segment lost 5 bases and the J segment 5 bases; nucleotides outside the gene matches: 7. The source is a human donor in a cohort sampled during active COVID-19. The V and J genes are TRBV6-2 or TRBV6-3 and TRBJ1-4, with TRBD1 matching over 8 bases. Sequencing was done on a sample of peripheral blood. The CDR3 loop is CASSPDRGSNEKLFF. As DNA, the CDR3 is TGTGCCAGCAGTCCCGACAGGGGCTCCAATGAAAAACTGTTTTTT.